This T cell receptor (beta chain) was identified in a study of identical twins. This clonotype was seen only a few times. Its target is unknown. From the 5' RACE reads, TCRdb called clonotypes with MiXCR, one entry per CDR3 protein. The repertoire holds about 470,000 distinct CDR3 sequences, with roughly 26% as singletons. J lost 3 bases, V lost 3 bases, and 9 bases had no gene match. Germline assignment: CDR1 SGDLS and CDR2 YYNGEE. This CDR3 region has 16 residues. Points from the study as a whole: Less excess twin sharing appeared in beta out-of-frame sequences.

These data are also associated with another study on T cells expressing NK-cell markers. That source notes: According to the study, TCR beta repertoires originated from sorted CD3+CD56+NKG2C+, CD3+CD56+NKG2C- and CD3+CD56-NKG2C+ T cells.

This rearrangement joins TRBV9 to TRBJ2-1, with 7 bases fitting TRBD2. This TCR came from a woman under 30 in good health. The sequencing input was CD4+ T cells sorted from blood. The CDR3 DNA follows: TGTGCCAGCAGCGCTGGCTCGGGGGACTACTACAATGAGCAGTTCTTC. Its translation: CASSAGSGDYYNEQFF.